This T cell receptor beta chain was identified during a study of low-dose radiotherapy and immunotherapy resistance in tumors. On the study more broadly: Each fraction for Cohort 1 was 0.5 Gy, given every 2 weeks, and the total came to 6.5 Gy. Oral aspirin 300 mg was taken by patients daily for four cycles from cycle 1 day 1. It was 1 Gy per fraction every two weeks that Cohort 2 received, adding up to 13 Gy over 26 weeks.

First-strand cDNA used TRAV- and TRBV-specific primers, covering alpha and beta chains. The authors ran 20 PCR cycles to amplify TCRs with a constant-region primer and V-primer adapter. TCRdb reprocessed the reads with MiXCR, giving one entry per CDR3 protein. Of 13,000 to 15,000 distinct CDR3 sequences listed, about 75% are singletons. The CDR3 extends over 14 amino acids. The germline CDR1 and CDR2 sequences are WSHSY and SAAADI. The V end was cut by 2 bases, the J end by 2 bases, with 9 bases between. V usage is TRBV10-2 and J usage is TRBJ2-5; no reliable D call. The clonotype was recovered from a human donor with advanced metastatic prostate, ovarian, gallbladder or colorectal cancer (not recorded which). This table probably holds off-target reads from a library built for another chain. Here the CDR3 DNA reads TGCGCCAGCAGTGAGGCAGGCAGGCAAGAGACCCAGTACTTC. It translates to CASSEAGRQETQYF.